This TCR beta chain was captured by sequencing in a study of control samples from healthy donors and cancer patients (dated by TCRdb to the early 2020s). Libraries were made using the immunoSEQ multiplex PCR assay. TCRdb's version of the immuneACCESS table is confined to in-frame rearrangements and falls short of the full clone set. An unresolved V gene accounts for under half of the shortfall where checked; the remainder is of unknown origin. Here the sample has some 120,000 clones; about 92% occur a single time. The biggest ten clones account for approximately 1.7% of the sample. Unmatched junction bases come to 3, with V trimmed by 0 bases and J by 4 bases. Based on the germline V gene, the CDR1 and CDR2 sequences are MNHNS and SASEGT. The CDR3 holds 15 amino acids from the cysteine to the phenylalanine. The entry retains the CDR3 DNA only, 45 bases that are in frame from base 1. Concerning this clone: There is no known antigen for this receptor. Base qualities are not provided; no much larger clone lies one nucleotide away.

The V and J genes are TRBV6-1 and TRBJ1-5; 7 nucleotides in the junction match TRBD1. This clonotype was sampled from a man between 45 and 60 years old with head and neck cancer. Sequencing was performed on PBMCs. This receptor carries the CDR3 CASSEAMTGNQPQHF. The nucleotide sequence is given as TGTGCCAGCAGTGAAGCGATGACAGGGAATCAGCCCCAGCATTTT.